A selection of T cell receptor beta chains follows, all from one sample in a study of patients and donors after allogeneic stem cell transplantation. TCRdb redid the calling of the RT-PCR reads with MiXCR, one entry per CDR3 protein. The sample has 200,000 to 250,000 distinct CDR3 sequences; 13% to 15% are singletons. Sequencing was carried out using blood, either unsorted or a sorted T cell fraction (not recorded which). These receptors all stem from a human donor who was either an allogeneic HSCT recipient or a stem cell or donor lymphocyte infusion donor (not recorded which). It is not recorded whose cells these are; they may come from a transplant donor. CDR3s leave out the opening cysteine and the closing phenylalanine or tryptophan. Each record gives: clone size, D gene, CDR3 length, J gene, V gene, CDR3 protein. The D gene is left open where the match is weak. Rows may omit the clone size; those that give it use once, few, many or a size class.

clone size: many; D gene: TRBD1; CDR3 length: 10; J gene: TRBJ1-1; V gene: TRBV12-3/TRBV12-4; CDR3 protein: ASSQGQGRAF
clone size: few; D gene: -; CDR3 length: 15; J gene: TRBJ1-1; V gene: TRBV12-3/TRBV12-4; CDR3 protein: ASSPQGTTSLNTEAF
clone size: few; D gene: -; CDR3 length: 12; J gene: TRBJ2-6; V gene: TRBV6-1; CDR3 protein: ASRDRSGANVLT
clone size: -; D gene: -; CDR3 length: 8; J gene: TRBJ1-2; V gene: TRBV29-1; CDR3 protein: SARTDGYT
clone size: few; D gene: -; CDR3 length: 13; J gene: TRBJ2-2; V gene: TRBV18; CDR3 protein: ASSPGSRSTGELF
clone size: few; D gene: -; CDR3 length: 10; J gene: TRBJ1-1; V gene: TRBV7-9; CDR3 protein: ASSPQGNEAF
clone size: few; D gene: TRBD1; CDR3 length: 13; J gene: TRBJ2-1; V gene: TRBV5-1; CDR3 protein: ASTPGQGKENEQF
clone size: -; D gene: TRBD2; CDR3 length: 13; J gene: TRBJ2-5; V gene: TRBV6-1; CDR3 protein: ASSPSGGQGETQY
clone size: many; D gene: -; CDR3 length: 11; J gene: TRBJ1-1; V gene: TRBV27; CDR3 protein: ASSPWRDTEAF
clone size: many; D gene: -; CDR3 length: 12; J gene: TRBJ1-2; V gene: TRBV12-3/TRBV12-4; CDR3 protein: ASSLAAGGGGYT
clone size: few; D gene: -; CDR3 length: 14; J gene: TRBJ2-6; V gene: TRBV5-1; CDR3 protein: ASRMQGVSGANVLT
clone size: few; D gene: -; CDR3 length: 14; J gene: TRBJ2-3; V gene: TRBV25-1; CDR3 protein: ASSERLEGATDTQY
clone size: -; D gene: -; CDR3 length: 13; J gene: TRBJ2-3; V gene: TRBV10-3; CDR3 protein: AISESGREPDTQY
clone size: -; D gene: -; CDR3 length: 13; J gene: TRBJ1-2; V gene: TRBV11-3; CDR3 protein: ASSLATSGPDGYT
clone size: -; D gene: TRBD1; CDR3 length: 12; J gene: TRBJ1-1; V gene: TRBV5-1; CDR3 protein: ASSGGQGVAEAF
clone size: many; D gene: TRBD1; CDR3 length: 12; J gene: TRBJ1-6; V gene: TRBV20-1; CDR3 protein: SATKGATNSPLH
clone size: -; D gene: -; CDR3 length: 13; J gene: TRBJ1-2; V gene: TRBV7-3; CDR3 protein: ASSLDSGREYGYT
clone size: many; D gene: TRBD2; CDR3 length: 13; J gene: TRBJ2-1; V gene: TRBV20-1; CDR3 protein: SANPTSGRYSEQF
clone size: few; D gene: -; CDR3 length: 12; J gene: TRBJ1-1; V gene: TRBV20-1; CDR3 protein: SADEQGRGTEAF
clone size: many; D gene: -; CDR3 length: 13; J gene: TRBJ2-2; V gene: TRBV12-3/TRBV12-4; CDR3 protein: ASTEGAYLTGELF
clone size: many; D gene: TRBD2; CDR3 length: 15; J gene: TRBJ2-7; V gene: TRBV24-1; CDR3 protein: ATSDTRGGVGGREQY
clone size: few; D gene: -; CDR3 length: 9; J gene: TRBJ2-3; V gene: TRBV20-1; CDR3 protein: SVESTDTQY
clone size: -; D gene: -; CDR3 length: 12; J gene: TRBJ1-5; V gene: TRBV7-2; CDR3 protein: ASSYGGETQPQH
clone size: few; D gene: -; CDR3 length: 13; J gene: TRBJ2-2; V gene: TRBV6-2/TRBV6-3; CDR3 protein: ASSSGDTPTGELF
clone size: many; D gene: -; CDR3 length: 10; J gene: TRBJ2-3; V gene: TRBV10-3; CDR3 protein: AISAVVDTQY
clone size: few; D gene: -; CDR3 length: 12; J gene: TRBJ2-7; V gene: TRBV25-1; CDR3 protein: ASRTKDSSYEQY
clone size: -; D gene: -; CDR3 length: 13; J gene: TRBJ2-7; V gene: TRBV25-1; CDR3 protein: ASSGPPQSSYEQY
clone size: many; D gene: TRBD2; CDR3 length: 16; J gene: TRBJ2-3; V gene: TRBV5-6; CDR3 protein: ASSPTRWTSGDTDTQY
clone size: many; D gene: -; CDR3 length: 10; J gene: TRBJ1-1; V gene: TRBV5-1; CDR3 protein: ASSTGYTEAF
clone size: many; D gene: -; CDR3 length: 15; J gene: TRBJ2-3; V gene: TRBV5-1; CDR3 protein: ASSLEGRVRSTDTQY
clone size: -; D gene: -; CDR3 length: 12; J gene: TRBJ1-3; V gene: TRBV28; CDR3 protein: ASSFGTTGNTIY
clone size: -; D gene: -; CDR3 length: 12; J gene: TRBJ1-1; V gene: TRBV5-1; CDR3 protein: ASSLAVGRTEAF
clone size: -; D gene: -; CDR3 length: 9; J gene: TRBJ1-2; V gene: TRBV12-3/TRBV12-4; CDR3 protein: ASRESSGYT
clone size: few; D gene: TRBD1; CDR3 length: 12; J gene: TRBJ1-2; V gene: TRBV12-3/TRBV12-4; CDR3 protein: ASSLVTGSYGYT
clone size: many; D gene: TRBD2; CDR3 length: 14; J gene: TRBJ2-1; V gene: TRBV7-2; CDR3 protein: ASSLRWRGGDNEQF
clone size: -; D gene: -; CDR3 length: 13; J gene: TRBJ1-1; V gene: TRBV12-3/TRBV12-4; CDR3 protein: ASSSGRQLNTEAF
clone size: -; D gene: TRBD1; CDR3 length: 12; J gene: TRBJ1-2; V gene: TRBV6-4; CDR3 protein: ASSDSAGGRGYT
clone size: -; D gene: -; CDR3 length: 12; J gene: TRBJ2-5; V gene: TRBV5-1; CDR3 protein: ASSLEVERETQY
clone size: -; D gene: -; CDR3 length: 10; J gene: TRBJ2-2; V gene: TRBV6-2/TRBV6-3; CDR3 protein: ASCGNTGELF
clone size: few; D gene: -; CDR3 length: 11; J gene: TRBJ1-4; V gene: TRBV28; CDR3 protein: ASSLQGTVKLF
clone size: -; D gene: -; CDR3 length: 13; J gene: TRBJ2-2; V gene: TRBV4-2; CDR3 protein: ASSQGGQNTGELF
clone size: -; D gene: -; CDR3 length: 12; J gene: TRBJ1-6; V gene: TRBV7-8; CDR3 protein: ASSPWDGYSPLH
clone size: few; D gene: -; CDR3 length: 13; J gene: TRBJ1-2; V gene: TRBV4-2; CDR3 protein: ASSQERGEGYGYT
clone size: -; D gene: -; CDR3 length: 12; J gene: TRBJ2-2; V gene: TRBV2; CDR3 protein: ASSGQTNTGELF
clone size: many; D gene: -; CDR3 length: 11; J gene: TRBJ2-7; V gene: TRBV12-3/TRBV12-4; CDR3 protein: ASSLQGAYEQY
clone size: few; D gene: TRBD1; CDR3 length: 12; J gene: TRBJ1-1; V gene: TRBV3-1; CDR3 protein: ASRHGTVNTEAF
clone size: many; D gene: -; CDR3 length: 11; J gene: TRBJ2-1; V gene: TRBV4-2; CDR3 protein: ASSQSISTGEF
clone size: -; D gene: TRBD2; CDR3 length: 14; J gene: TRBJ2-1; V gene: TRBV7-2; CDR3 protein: ASSLAPGGTGGEQF
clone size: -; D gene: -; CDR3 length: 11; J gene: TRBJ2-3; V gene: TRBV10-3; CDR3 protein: AISGQITDTQY